This TCR beta chain comes out of a study of T cells in Graves' hyperthyroidism and ophthalmopathy. Study outcomes and limitations: Most expanded thyroid clonotypes above 0.001 also appeared in blood.

CDR3 length equals 13 residues. With 3 bases removed from V and 2 bases from J, the gap between germline ends came to 7 bases. Amplification of TCR beta CDR3 regions was performed using RNA transcripts as template. TCR CDR3 underwent first-round RT-PCR with the HTBI primer set. TCRdb analysed the multiplex PCR reads with MiXCR anew, one entry per CDR3 protein. The table includes 490,000 or so distinct CDR3 sequences, 20% to 25% detected once. In this sample, this clonotype turned up many times. What it binds is unknown. The receptor was derived from a woman aged 70-85 years with Graves' ophthalmopathy. Sequencing was done on a sample of blood. This rearrangement joins TRBV12-3 or TRBV12-4 to TRBJ2-5; D remains unclear. CDR3 in amino acids: CASSFKGQETQYF. For the CDR3, the DNA is TGTGCCAGCAGTTTTAAGGGACAAGAGACCCAGTACTTC.